One and the same sample provided the 17 T cell receptor beta chains below, sequenced in a study of spatial heterogeneity in lung cancer. The time point was: sample taken at primary tumor resection. No cognate antigen is known for these TCRs. TCRdb re-analysed the 5' RACE reads in MiXCR, keeping a single row per CDR3 protein. The sample lists 7,500 to 10,000 distinct CDR3 sequences; 45% to 65% were seen once. Broader study findings: Tumors with more nonsynonymous mutations had more expanded intratumoral alpha and beta TCRs.

The sample was lung tumor tissue, taken at surgery. The receptors come from a female donor with early-stage non-small cell lung cancer.

A note on this clonotype: This beta chain appears as a stray read in a library generated for alpha chains; its size is not informative. This CDR3 is CASSLALRQETQYF. The CDR3 DNA reads TGTGCCAGCAGCTTAGCGCTCAGACAAGAGACCCAGTACTTC. The chain is built from TRBV7-2 and TRBJ2-5, with no clear D. V was trimmed by 0 bases and J by 2 bases, leaving 7 bases between them. The CDR3 loop spans 14 amino acids. Per germline, CDR1 SGHTA and CDR2 FQGNSA.

In the case of this clonotype: This beta chain is an unintended read in a library built for alpha chains; its size means little. This chain links TRBV5-1 with TRBJ2-5; no definite D call. The V end was cut by 1 base, the J end by 5 bases, with 15 bases between. Germline V gives CDR1 SGHRS, CDR2 YFSETQ. This CDR3 is built from 15 residues. The CDR3 is CASSLRAPTGETQYF. The CDR3, as DNA: TGCGCCAGCAGCTTGAGGGCCCCAACCGGGGAGACCCAGTACTTC.

This clonotype is medium-sized in the sample. As an off-target read in a library built for alpha chains, this beta chain has a frequency of little significance. The chain links TRBV5-1 to TRBJ2-7; D possibly corresponds to TRBD1 (5 bases). The germline CDR1 and CDR2 sequences are SGHRS and YFSETQ. The CDR3 loop spans 11 amino acids. The ends were cut back, 8 bases at V and 3 bases at J, with 9 bases in the middle. The CDR3 here is CARDTGYEQYF. CDR3 nucleotides: TGCGCCAGAGATACAGGCTACGAGCAGTACTTC.

Worth noting for this clonotype: For a library built for alpha chains, this beta chain is a stray read; little rests on its size. V usage is TRBV6-1 and J usage is TRBJ1-1; D remains unclear. Germline CDR1 reads MNHNS; CDR2 reads SASEGT. The CDR3 consists of 14 residues. Between the trimmed V and J ends, which lost 7 bases and 1 base, there was a span of 13 bases. CDR3 DNA: TGTGCCAGCAAGAGGGCCGCGGAGAACACTGAAGCTTTCTTT. It yields the protein CASKRAAENTEAFF.

Note on this clonotype: This beta chain was picked up by a library intended for alpha chains and is off target, so its count carries little meaning. CDR3 in DNA: TGTGCCAGCAGCCAAGGCGGACAGGGATTTCGCTATGGCTACACCTTC. This sequence encodes CASSQGGQGFRYGYTF. The gene calls are TRBV4-2 and TRBJ1-2, with 8 bases fitting TRBD1. The CDR3 loop spans 16 amino acids. Germline assignment: CDR1 LGHNA and CDR2 YNFKEQ. Trimming at V came to 1 base and at J to 4 bases, leaving 8 bases not matched to a gene.

As to this clonotype: The library was designed around alpha chains, so this beta chain is a stray read whose abundance carries little weight. The genes are TRBV5-5 and TRBJ1-2; D unclear. The germline gives CDR1 SGHKS, CDR2 YYEKEE (reference sequence). The CDR3 is made up of 14 amino acids. Trimming shortened V by 0 bases and J by 4 bases, and 10 bases separated the two germline ends. The CDR3 nucleotides are TGTGCCAGCAGCTTGGTATTTGACCGCTATGGCTACACCTTC. Amino acid sequence: CASSLVFDRYGYTF.

A remark on this clonotype: This beta chain is a stray sequence in a library constructed for alpha chains; its clone size is not meaningful. CDR3 coding DNA: TGTGCCAGCAGCTCGGGGACAGAGGTCTATGGCTACACCTTC. This translates into CASSSGTEVYGYTF. The chain uses TRBV7-9 and TRBJ1-2, with TRBD1 matching over 7 bases. V shed 4 bases and J 4 bases; nucleotides not matched to a gene: 6. Germline CDR1 SEHNR, CDR2 FQNEAQ (reference sequence). CDR3 length: 14 residues.

This clonotype appeared a single time. A library made for alpha chains picked up this beta chain off target, so its size means little. The V gene is TRBV6-2 or TRBV6-3, the J gene TRBJ2-2; D remains unclear. CDR1 and CDR2 (germline): MNHEY, SVGEGT. The CDR3 covers 18 residues. The V gene lost 0 bases and the J gene lost 4 bases, with 18 bases spanning the gap. The CDR3 loop reads CASSYSIGLVPFTGELFF. The CDR3 nucleotides read TGTGCCAGCAGTTACTCGATCGGGCTAGTTCCATTCACCGGGGAGCTGTTTTTT.

The table lists this clonotype with a few counts. Because the library targeted alpha chains, this beta chain is an off-target read whose size means little. The V call is TRBV10-2, the J call TRBJ2-5, with 7 bases aligning to TRBD2. Losses at the gene ends were 6 bases for V and 2 bases for J; bases not matched to a gene: 3. Germline V gives CDR1 WSHSY, CDR2 SAAADI. The CDR3 is 13 amino acids. The CDR3: CASRSGGQETQYF. The CDR3 bases are TGCGCCAGCAGGTCGGGGGGTCAAGAGACCCAGTACTTC.

This clonotype was detected only a few times. The size of this beta chain means little, since it is a stray read in a library made for alpha chains. This chain links TRBV6-6 with TRBJ2-7; D unclear. The V gene's germline CDR1 is MNHNY and CDR2 SVGAGI (reference sequence). The CDR3 runs 11 residues. V was trimmed by 2 bases and J by 10 bases, leaving 9 bases between them. CDR3: CASSYRNNQYF. CDR3 in DNA: TGTGCCAGCAGTTACCGAAATAATCAGTACTTC.

Points on this clonotype: A library prepared for alpha chains yielded this beta chain as an off-target read; its size is of little meaning. This rearrangement joins TRBV20-1 to TRBJ2-5; perhaps TRBD2 as D (5 bases). The CDR3 is made up of 11 amino acids. Germline V gene lookup returns CDR1 DFQATT and CDR2 SNEGSKA (reference sequence). V was cut by 7 bases and J by 2 bases, with 8 bases left in between. The CDR3 loop reads CSVSGQETQYF. CDR3 coding DNA: TGCAGTGTGTCGGGGCAAGAGACCCAGTACTTC.

About this clonotype: The size of this beta chain means little, since it is a stray read in a library made for alpha chains. The chain has TRBV18 and TRBJ2-5; D is ambiguous. CDR3 size: 14 residues. The V gene lost 0 bases and the J gene lost 6 bases, with 11 bases spanning the gap. Germline lookup yields CDR1 KGHSH and CDR2 LQKENI. The CDR3 DNA reads TGTGCCAGCTCACCACCGGGCAGTATCAAGACCCAGTACTTC. This translates into CASSPPGSIKTQYF.

This clonotype was observed once. Within a library made for alpha chains, this beta chain is off target, and its count is uninformative. The rearrangement uses TRBV5-4 and TRBJ2-5; TRBD1 matches 10 bases. The germline V gene has CDR1 SGHNT and CDR2 YYREEE (reference sequence). V trimming: 4 bases; J trimming: 0 bases; junction bases outside the gene matches: 6. The CDR3 contains 16 residues. Here the CDR3 DNA reads TGTGCCAGCAGCGGAGACAGGGGGCGAAACCAAGAGACCCAGTACTTC. Amino acids: CASSGDRGRNQETQYF.

Remarks on this clonotype: A library made for alpha chains picked up this beta chain off target, so its size means little. In DNA, the CDR3 is TGTGCCAGCAGTAAGGGGGGCCGGTACGAGCAGTACTTC. Translated, it gives CASSKGGRYEQYF. V gene TRBV12-3 or TRBV12-4 combines with J gene TRBJ2-7; tentatively, D is TRBD1 or TRBD2 (6 bases each). This CDR3 has 13 residues. V lost 5 bases, J lost 4 bases, and 12 bases lay in between.

With regard to this clonotype: This beta chain represents an off-target read in a library built for alpha chains; its size is of limited meaning. V usage is TRBV12-3 or TRBV12-4 and J usage is TRBJ1-5; possibly TRBD1 for D (5 bases). This CDR3 is 13 amino acids long. V lost 8 bases to trimming and J lost 2 bases, with 10 bases between them. For the CDR3, the DNA is TGTGCCAGCGCGCGGGGGGGCAATCAGCCCCAGCATTTT. As protein: CASARGGNQPQHF.

As for this clonotype: As an off-target read in a library built for alpha chains, this beta chain has a frequency of little significance. The rearrangement uses TRBV3-1 and TRBJ1-2; D not certain. The germline V and J ends were trimmed by 0 bases and 0 bases, with 11 bases remaining between them. The CDR3 contains 16 residues. CDR1 is LGHDT and CDR2 is YNNKEL in the germline V gene (reference sequence). This chain's CDR3 is CASSQDPDGTNYGYTF. As DNA, the CDR3 is TGTGCCAGCAGCCAAGATCCGGACGGAACTAACTATGGCTACACCTTC.

Turning to this clonotype: The library was prepared for alpha chains; this beta chain is a stray read, so its frequency means little. V is TRBV9 and J is TRBJ2-5; TRBD1 matches at 8 bases. There are 14 residues in the CDR3. Germline V gene lookup returns CDR1 SGDLS and CDR2 YYNGEE. V lost 7 bases to trimming and J lost 5 bases; unmatched junction nucleotides: 10. CDR3 DNA: TGTGCCAGCGACAGGGGAGACCTGGGGGAGACCCAGTACTTC. It yields the protein CASDRGDLGETQYF.